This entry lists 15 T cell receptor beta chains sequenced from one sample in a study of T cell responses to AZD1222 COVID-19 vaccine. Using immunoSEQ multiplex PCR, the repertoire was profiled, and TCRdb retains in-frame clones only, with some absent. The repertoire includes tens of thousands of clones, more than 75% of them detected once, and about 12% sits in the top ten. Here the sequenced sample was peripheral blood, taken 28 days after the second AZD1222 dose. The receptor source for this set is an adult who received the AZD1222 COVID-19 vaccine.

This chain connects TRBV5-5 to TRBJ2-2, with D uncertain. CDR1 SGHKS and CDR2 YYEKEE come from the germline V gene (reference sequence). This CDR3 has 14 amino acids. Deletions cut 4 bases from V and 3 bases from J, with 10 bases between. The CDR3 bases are TGTGCCAGCAGCCGTGCTCAATACACCGGGGAGCTGTTTTTT. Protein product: CASSRAQYTGELFF.

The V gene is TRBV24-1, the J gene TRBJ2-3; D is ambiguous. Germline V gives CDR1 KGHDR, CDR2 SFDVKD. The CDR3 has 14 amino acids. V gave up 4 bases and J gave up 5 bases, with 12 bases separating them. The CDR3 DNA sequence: TGTGCCACCAGTGACTCCCCCCCCGAAGATACGCAGTATTTT. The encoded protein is CATSDSPPEDTQYF.

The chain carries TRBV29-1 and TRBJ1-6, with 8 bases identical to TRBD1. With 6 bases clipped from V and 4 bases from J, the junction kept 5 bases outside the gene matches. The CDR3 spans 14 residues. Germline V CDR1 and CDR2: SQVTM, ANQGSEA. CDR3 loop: CSVSGGGYNSPLHF. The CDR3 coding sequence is TGCAGCGTATCAGGGGGCGGATATAATTCACCCCTCCACTTT.

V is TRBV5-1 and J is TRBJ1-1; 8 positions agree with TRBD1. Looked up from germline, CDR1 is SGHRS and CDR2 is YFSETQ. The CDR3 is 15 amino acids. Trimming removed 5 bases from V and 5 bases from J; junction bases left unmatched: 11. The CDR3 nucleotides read TGCGCCAGCAGGGGTGGGCAGGGGGCGCGAACTGAAGCTTTCTTT. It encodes CASRGGQGARTEAFF.

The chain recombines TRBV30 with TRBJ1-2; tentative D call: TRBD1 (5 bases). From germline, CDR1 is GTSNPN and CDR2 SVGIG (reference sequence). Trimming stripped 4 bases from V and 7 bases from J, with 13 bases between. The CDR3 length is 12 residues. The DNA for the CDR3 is TGTGCCTGGATGGCAGGGAATGGTGGCTACACCTTC. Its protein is CAWMAGNGGYTF.

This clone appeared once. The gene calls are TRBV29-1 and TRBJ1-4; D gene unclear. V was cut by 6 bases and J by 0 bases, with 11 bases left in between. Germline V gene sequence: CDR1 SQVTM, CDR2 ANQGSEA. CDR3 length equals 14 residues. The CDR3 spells CSVGSATTNEKLFF. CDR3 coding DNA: TGCAGCGTGGGGTCGGCTACAACTAATGAAAAACTGTTTTTT.

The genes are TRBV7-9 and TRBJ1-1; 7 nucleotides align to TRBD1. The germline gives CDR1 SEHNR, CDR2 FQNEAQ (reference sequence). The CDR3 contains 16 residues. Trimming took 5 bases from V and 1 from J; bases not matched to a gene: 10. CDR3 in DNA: TGTGCCAGCAGCCGTAGACAGGGATTCCCGAACACTGAAGCTTTCTTT. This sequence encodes CASSRRQGFPNTEAFF.

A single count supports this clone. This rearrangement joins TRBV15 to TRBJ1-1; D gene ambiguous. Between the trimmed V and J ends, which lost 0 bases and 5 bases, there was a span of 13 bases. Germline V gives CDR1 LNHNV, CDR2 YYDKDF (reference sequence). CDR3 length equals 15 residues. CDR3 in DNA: TGTGCCACCAGCAGAGATACGGGCCCCGGAACTGAAGCTTTCTTT. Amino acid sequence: CATSRDTGPGTEAFF.

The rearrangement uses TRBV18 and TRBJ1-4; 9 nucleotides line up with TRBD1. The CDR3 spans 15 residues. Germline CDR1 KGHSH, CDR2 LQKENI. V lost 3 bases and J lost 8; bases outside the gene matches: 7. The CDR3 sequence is CASSPPGQGREKLFF. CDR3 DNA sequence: TGTGCCAGCTCACCGCCGGGACAGGGCAGGGAAAAACTGTTTTTT.

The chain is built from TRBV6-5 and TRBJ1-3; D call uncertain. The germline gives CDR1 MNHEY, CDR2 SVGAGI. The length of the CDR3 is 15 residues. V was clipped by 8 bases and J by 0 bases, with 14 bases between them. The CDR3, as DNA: TGTGCCAGCTCCGGAGCAGTGGCCTCTGGAAACACCATATATTTT. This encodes CASSGAVASGNTIYF.

Here the CDR3 reads CAALDRGVTYEQYF. CDR3 nucleotide sequence: TGTGCCGCCTTAGACAGGGGGGTTACCTACGAGCAGTACTTC. The chain has TRBV19 and TRBJ2-7; 9 positions agree with TRBD1. J was trimmed by 2 bases and V by 11 bases; bases with no gene match: 10. The CDR3 runs to 14 residues. Germline assignment: CDR1 LNHDA and CDR2 SQIVND (reference sequence).

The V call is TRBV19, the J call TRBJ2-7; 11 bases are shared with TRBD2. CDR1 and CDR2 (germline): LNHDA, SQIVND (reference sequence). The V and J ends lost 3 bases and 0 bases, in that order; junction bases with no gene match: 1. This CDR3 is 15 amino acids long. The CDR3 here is CASSIGLAGSYEQYF. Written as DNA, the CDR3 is TGTGCCAGTAGTATTGGACTAGCGGGCTCCTACGAGCAGTACTTC.

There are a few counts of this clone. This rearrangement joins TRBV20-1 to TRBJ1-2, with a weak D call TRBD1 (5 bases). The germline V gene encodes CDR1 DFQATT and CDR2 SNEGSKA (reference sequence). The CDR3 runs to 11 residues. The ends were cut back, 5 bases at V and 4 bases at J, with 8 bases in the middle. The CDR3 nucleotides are TGCAGTGCTCCGAGGGGCTATGGCTACACCTTC. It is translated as CSAPRGYGYTF.

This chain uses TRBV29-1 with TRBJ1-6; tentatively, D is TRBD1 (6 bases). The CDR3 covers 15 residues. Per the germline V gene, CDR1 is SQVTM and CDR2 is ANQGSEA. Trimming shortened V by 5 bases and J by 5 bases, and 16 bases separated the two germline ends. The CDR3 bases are TGCAGCGTTCGGACAGAGGGGTACAATAATTCACCCCTCCACTTT. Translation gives CSVRTEGYNNSPLHF. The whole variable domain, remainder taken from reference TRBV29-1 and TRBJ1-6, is SAVISQKPSRDICQRGTSLTIQCQVDSQVTMMFWYRQQPGQSLTLIATANQGSEATYESGFVIDKFPISRPNLTFSTLTVSNMSPEDSSIYLCSVRTEGYNNSPLHFGNGTRLTVT.

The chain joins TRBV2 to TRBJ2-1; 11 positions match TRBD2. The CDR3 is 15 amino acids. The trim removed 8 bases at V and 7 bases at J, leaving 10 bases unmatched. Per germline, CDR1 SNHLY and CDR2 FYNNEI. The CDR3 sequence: CASESTSGRGNEQFF. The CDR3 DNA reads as TGTGCCAGCGAATCCACTAGCGGGAGAGGGAATGAGCAGTTCTTC.